Included here is one T cell receptor (beta chain) sequence, with context. This record comes from a study of blood T cell repertoires in COVID-19. TCRdb keeps only in-frame clones here, not all; method: immunoSEQ multiplex PCR. The sample records some 670,000 clones, approximately 90% being singletons. There are 13 residues in the CDR3. V lost 4 bases, J lost 6 bases, and 3 bases stayed unmatched. Germline loops: CDR1 MNHEY, CDR2 SVGAGI. This TCR derives from a woman aged 18-30 years with acute or convalescent COVID-19. V usage is TRBV6-5 and J usage is TRBJ1-5; 7 positions match TRBD1. The sequencing sample was made of peripheral blood. CDR3 sequence reads: CASSSTGFQPQHF. The DNA of the CDR3 is TGTGCCAGCAGTTCGACAGGGTTTCAGCCCCAGCATTTT.